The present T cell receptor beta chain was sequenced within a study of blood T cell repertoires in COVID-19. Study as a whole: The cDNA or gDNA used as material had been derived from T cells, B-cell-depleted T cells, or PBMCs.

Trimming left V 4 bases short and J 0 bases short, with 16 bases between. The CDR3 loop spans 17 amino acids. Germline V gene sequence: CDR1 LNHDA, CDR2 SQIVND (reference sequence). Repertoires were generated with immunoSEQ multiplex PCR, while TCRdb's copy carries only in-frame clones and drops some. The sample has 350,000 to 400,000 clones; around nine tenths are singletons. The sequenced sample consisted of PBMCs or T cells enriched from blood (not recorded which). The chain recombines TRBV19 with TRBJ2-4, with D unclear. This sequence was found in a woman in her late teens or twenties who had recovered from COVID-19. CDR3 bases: TGTGCCAGTAGTAGAGAGCAGAAGACAAGAGCCAAAAACATTCAGTACTTC. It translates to CASSREQKTRAKNIQYF.